These 2 T cell receptor beta chains were all obtained from the same sample, sequenced in a study of blood T cells in healthy people across ages. Primers used in a second PCR of roughly 7 to 12 cycles were a sample-barcoded 5' primer and a J-beta primer mix. From the 5' RACE reads, TCRdb called clonotypes with MiXCR, one entry per CDR3 protein. This table has some 1,800,000 distinct CDR3 sequences, 30% to 40% appearing once. Specimen: blood. These receptors came from a human donor in good health.

The chain uses TRBV5-5 and TRBJ1-1; tentative D call: TRBD1 (6 bases). CDR1 and CDR2 (germline): SGHKS, YYEKEE (reference sequence). CDR3 length: 17 amino acids. V was pared by 7 bases and J by 4 bases, with 26 bases between. CDR3: CASGSSWGSGVGTEAFF. In DNA form, the CDR3 reads TGTGCCAGCGGCTCTAGTTGGGGCTCAGGGGTCGGCACTGAAGCTTTCTTT.

The chain combines TRBV7-9 with TRBJ2-7; TRBD1 matches 9 bases. The CDR3 length is 13 residues. The J segment lost 6 bases and the V segment lost 5 bases, leaving 5 bases of the junction unmatched. Per the germline V gene, CDR1 is SEHNR and CDR2 is FQNEAQ (reference sequence). CDR3 residues: CASSGTGWGEQYF. CDR3 bases: TGTGCCAGCAGCGGGACAGGGTGGGGCGAGCAGTACTTC.